This TCR beta chain was documented in a study of T cell responses to AZD1222 COVID-19 vaccine. Concerning this clone itself: The antigen remains undetermined.

Germline V gene lookup returns CDR1 MRHNA and CDR2 SNTAGT. The CDR3 contains 11 residues. The V end lost 6 bases, the J end lost 5 bases, and 7 bases lay between the germline ends. Clones were sequenced by immunoSEQ multiplex PCR, and TCRdb holds only the in-frame ones, with some missing. The sample yields about 150,000 clones, around 93% seen once. Study outcomes and limitations: No day 14 peak samples; only post-peak repertoires were characterized. Vaccine-related CD4 TCRs covered spike, predominating at 160-218 and 743-854.

The sequenced sample was peripheral blood, obtained on day 0 of AZD1222 vaccination. The genes are TRBV6-4 and TRBJ1-2; D remains ambiguous. The origin of this receptor is an adult in good health. In DNA, the CDR3 is TGTGCCAGCAGCGATTATTATGGCTACACCTTC. Translating gives CASSDYYGYTF.